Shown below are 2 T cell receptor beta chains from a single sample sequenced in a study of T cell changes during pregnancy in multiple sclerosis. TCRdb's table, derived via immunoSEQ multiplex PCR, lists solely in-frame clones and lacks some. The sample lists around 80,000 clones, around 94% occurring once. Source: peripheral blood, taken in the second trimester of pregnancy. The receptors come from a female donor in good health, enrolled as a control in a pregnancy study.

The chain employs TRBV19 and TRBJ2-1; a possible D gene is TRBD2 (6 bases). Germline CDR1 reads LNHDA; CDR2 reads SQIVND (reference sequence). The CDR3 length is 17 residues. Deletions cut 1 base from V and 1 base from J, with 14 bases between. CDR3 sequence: CASSIVRGGGSYNEQFF. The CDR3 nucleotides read TGTGCCAGTAGTATAGTACGAGGAGGAGGGTCCTACAATGAGCAGTTCTTC.

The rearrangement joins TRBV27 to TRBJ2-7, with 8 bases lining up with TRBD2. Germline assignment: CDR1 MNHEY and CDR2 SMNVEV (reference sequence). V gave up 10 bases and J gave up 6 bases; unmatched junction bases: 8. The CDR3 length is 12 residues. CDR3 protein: CATTGGNLEQYF. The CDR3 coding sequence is TGTGCCACCACGGGAGGGAATCTCGAGCAGTACTTC.